A selection of T cell receptor beta chains follows, all from one sample in a study of cytomegalovirus exposure and HLA in healthy donors. Generated by immunoSEQ multiplex PCR, the TCRdb table keeps only in-frame clones and is missing some. The sample holds more than 85,000 clones; roughly three quarters are singletons and the top ten take about 5.8%. Sample: PBMCs. These receptor sequences come from a male donor in good health and CMV-seronegative. CDR3s include the opening cysteine and the closing phenylalanine or tryptophan. The D gene is left open where the match is weak. The size entry is marked missing in some rows and otherwise reads once, few, many or a size class.

v_call	d_call	clone_size	j_call	cdr3_aa	cdr3_nt
TRBV4-1	TRBD1	-	TRBJ2-3	CASRPGQGRDTQYF	TGCGCCAGCAGACCCGGACAGGGGAGAGATACGCAGTATTTT
TRBV27	-	-	TRBJ2-7	CASSLTFPSSYEQYF	TGTGCCAGCAGTTTAACCTTTCCTAGCTCCTACGAGCAGTACTTC
TRBV29-1	-	few	TRBJ2-2	CSVVKRLANTGELFF	TGCAGCGTTGTCAAGCGACTAGCGAACACCGGGGAGCTGTTTTTT
TRBV7-3	TRBD2	-	TRBJ2-2	CASSAGGPSGPTGELFF	TGTGCCAGCAGCGCCGGGGGGCCTAGCGGGCCGACCGGGGAGCTGTTTTTT
TRBV19	TRBD1	few	TRBJ1-1	CASSITGGNTEAFF	TGTGCCAGTAGTATAACAGGGGGGAACACTGAAGCTTTCTTT
TRBV7-9	-	-	TRBJ2-7	CASRHILGSSYEQYF	TGTGCCAGCAGACACATTCTTGGGAGCTCCTACGAGCAGTACTTC
TRBV6-5	-	-	TRBJ2-4	CASSYSTGTKNIQYF	TGTGCCAGCAGTTACTCGACCGGGACCAAAAACATTCAGTACTTC
TRBV7-2	-	-	TRBJ1-1	CASSLQGANTEAFF	TGTGCCAGCAGCTTACAAGGGGCGAACACTGAAGCTTTCTTT
TRBV20-1	-	-	TRBJ2-7	CSFSRGSEQYF	TGCAGTTTTAGTCGGGGGTCCGAGCAGTACTTC
TRBV27	-	-	TRBJ2-3	CASGAEGVYTDTQYF	TGTGCCAGCGGAGCCGAGGGGGTCTACACAGATACGCAGTATTTT
TRBV27	TRBD2	-	TRBJ2-7	CASSWTGLAGGKAYEQYF	TGTGCCAGCAGTTGGACGGGACTAGCGGGAGGGAAGGCCTACGAGCAGTACTTC
TRBV4-1	TRBD1	-	TRBJ1-1	CASSQDTGTGGTEAFF	TGTGCCAGCAGCCAAGACACCGGGACAGGGGGCACTGAAGCTTTCTTT
TRBV18	-	once	TRBJ2-7	CASSPPAGYEQYF	TGTGCCAGCTCACCACCCGCAGGGTACGAGCAGTACTTC
TRBV6-1	TRBD2	-	TRBJ2-2	CASSVSPASGIIRPGELFF	TGTGCCAGCAGTGTCTCCCCAGCTAGCGGGATAATCCGTCCCGGGGAGCTGTTTTTT
TRBV29-1	-	-	TRBJ2-3	CSVDRGATDTQYF	TGCAGCGTTGACAGGGGGGCCACAGATACGCAGTATTTT
TRBV7-9	-	-	TRBJ1-1	CSSSFPASTEAFF	TGTTCCAGCAGCTTTCCGGCTAGCACTGAAGCTTTCTTT
TRBV6-1	-	-	TRBJ1-3	CASTEDYRVSGNTIYF	TGTGCCAGCACTGAAGACTACAGGGTCTCTGGAAACACCATATATTTT
TRBV15	TRBD2	-	TRBJ2-5	CATSRDSGRETQYF	TGTGCCACCAGCAGAGATAGCGGGAGGGAGACCCAGTACTTC
TRBV28	TRBD2	-	TRBJ2-3	CASSLWGTSGRTDTQYF	TGTGCCAGCAGTTTATGGGGGACTAGCGGGAGAACAGATACGCAGTATTTT
TRBV30	-	-	TRBJ2-5	CAWSVWAAQETQYF	TGTGCCTGGAGTGTTTGGGCAGCCCAAGAGACCCAGTACTTC
TRBV2	-	-	TRBJ2-5	CASRPSGIPQETQYF	TGTGCCAGCAGGCCGTCCGGGATCCCCCAAGAGACCCAGTACTTC
TRBV19	-	-	TRBJ1-1	CASSFVASAEEAFF	TGTGCCAGTAGTTTTGTAGCGTCGGCAGAAGAAGCTTTCTTT
TRBV7-9	TRBD2	-	TRBJ2-7	CASSFSGRSYYEQYF	TGTGCCAGCAGCTTCAGCGGGAGATCTTATTACGAGCAGTACTTC
TRBV28	TRBD1	-	TRBJ1-5	CASANRGLKGNQPQHF	TGTGCCAGCGCCAACAGGGGGCTAAAAGGCAATCAGCCCCAGCATTTT
TRBV5-6	TRBD2	once	TRBJ2-1	CASSFGTSGYNEQFF	TGTGCCAGCAGCTTCGGGACTAGCGGCTACAATGAGCAGTTCTTC
TRBV30	TRBD2	-	TRBJ2-1	CAWSLLTSGRVNEQFF	TGTGCCTGGAGCCTACTCACTAGCGGGAGGGTCAATGAGCAGTTCTTC
TRBV7-9	-	-	TRBJ1-1	CASSLGSGGTEAFF	TGTGCCAGCAGCTTAGGATCGGGTGGGACTGAAGCTTTCTTT
TRBV30	-	-	TRBJ2-7	CAWPRDCWTDEQYF	TGTGCCTGGCCTAGGGACTGTTGGACTGACGAGCAGTACTTC
TRBV7-3	-	-	TRBJ2-3	CASSFAGLSTGTDTQYF	TGTGCCAGCAGCTTCGCCGGCCTAAGCACAGGCACAGATACGCAGTATTTT
TRBV6-1	TRBD1	few	TRBJ1-5	CASSGGTGRGQPQHF	TGTGCCAGCAGTGGAGGGACAGGCCGGGGACAGCCCCAGCATTTT
TRBV5-4	-	-	TRBJ2-7	CASSLMAGVLKQYF	TGTGCCAGCAGCTTGATGGCAGGGGTCTTGAAGCAGTACTTC
TRBV5-4	TRBD1	once	TRBJ1-6	CASSRKTGAGNSPLHF	TGTGCCAGCAGCAGAAAGACAGGGGCTGGCAATTCACCCCTCCACTTT
TRBV5-4	-	-	TRBJ1-1	CASSLSRGGTEAFF	TGTGCCAGCAGCTTGTCAAGGGGGGGTACTGAAGCTTTCTTT
TRBV4-1	TRBD2	-	TRBJ2-7	CASSQERRGGHEQYF	TGCGCCAGCAGCCAAGAACGTCGGGGGGGACACGAGCAGTACTTC
TRBV6-6	-	-	TRBJ2-3	CASSYSSGITDTQYF	TGTGCCAGCAGTTACTCTAGCGGCATCACAGATACGCAGTATTTT
TRBV6-4	TRBD1	-	TRBJ1-2	CASSRTGEEGYTF	TGTGCCAGCAGTAGGACAGGCGAGGAGGGCTACACCTTC
TRBV11-2	TRBD2	-	TRBJ2-1	CASSLVGLAYNEQFF	TGTGCCAGCAGCTTAGTAGGACTAGCCTACAATGAGCAGTTCTTC
TRBV6-5	-	-	TRBJ2-3	CASISLGRPDTQYF	TGTGCCAGCATCAGTCTTGGGAGGCCAGATACGCAGTATTTT
TRBV28	TRBD2	-	TRBJ2-3	CASREGFSGGNTDTQYF	TGTGCCAGCAGGGAAGGTTTTAGCGGGGGGAACACAGATACGCAGTATTTT
TRBV5-6	TRBD2	-	TRBJ2-7	CASSGTSGGSSYEQYF	TGTGCCAGCAGTGGGACTAGCGGGGGGAGCTCCTACGAGCAGTACTTC
TRBV25-1	TRBD2	-	TRBJ2-5	CASKPFGLAGNLLETQYF	TGTGCCAGCAAACCATTTGGACTAGCGGGCAATTTATTAGAGACCCAGTACTTC
TRBV11-3	TRBD2	once	TRBJ2-7	CASSPSVSSGSYEQYF	TGTGCCAGCAGCCCATCGGTGTCTAGCGGGTCCTACGAGCAGTACTTC
TRBV9	TRBD1	-	TRBJ2-1	CASGDLQGGNEQFF	TGTGCCAGCGGGGATTTACAGGGGGGAAATGAGCAGTTCTTC
TRBV4-3	TRBD1	-	TRBJ2-1	CASSRGTGQSNEQFF	TGCGCCAGCAGCCGTGGGACAGGCCAAAGCAATGAGCAGTTCTTC
TRBV5-6	TRBD2	-	TRBJ2-7	CASSLGGLRTYEQYF	TGTGCCAGCAGCTTGGGGGGACTAAGGACCTACGAGCAGTACTTC
TRBV27	TRBD1	-	TRBJ2-2	CASSFWDRVAGELFF	TGTGCCAGCAGTTTCTGGGACAGGGTGGCCGGGGAGCTGTTTTTT
TRBV11-3	-	once	TRBJ2-3	CASSPPVAMAVYTQYF	TGTGCCAGCAGCCCCCCCGTGGCCATGGCCGTGTATACGCAGTATTTT
TRBV7-2	TRBD1	-	TRBJ1-4	CASSVSSPGTGFFNEKLFF	TGTGCCAGCAGCGTGTCCTCCCCCGGGACAGGGTTTTTTAATGAAAAACTGTTTTTT